The source of this TCR beta chain is a study of CD8+ T cells in alopecia areata. Study-wide context: Patients received oral tofacitinib, 5 to 10 mg twice daily, for moderate-to-severe alopecia areata. Overall study findings and caveats: Scalp sequencing captures resident alphabeta T cells of normal skin too. One nonresponder makes the tie between baseline CD8+ expansion and response uncertain. Normal scalp had lower clonality than lesional scalp, with alopecia totalis/universalis lesions showing this most strongly.

Investigators isolated RNA and reverse transcribed it into cDNA to act as the sequencing template. Only in-frame clones appear in the TCRdb table, and some are missing; sequencing was by immunoSEQ multiplex PCR. Of 150,000 to 200,000 clones in the sample, around three fifths are singletons; the top ten hold approximately 1%. This clone was found a few times. Its antigen is not identified. V shed 4 bases and J shed 5 bases, with 20 bases lying between them. CDR3 length equals 16 residues. Germline V gene data show CDR1 as MNHNY and CDR2 as SVGAGI (reference sequence). Treatment defined: oral pan-JAK inhibitor, 5-10 mg twice daily.

The sequence derives from a human donor with alopecia areata. Here the sequenced sample was CD4+ T cells sorted from blood, taken at week 24, from a patient treated with tofacitinib. The rearrangement joins TRBV6-6 to TRBJ1-1, with no clear D. CDR3 nucleotides: TGTGCCAGCAGTTCTCGGGAACCGGGAATGGGTACTGAAGCTTTCTTT. This gives the protein CASSSREPGMGTEAFF.